This record covers a single TCR beta chain. This specimen belongs to a study of blood T cell repertoires in COVID-19. Whole-study context: Researchers got acute and convalescent COVID-19 samples from the United States, Italy and Spain.

Libraries were prepared by immunoSEQ multiplex PCR; TCRdb keeps only in-frame clonotypes and omits some of them. The table shows 80,000 or so clones, with 75% to 90% occurring only once. With V trimmed by 4 bases and J by 5 bases, 7 bases remained unmatched. Germline V gives CDR1 LGHNA, CDR2 YNFKEQ. The CDR3 consists of 17 residues. The sequencing input was peripheral blood. V usage is TRBV4-2 and J usage is TRBJ2-5, with 16 bases identical to TRBD2. The sequence came from a human donor in a cohort sampled during active COVID-19. The CDR3: CASSLGTSGRAGETQYF. CDR3 nucleotides: TGTGCCAGCAGCCTCGGGACTAGCGGGAGGGCCGGTGAGACCCAGTACTTC.